The rows below give T cell receptor beta chains drawn from one sample of a study of blood T cell repertoires in COVID-19. TCRdb's copy holds only in-frame clones and misses some; the assay was immunoSEQ multiplex PCR. The sample consists of about 130,000 clones, over 75% of them appearing once. Specimen: peripheral blood. All receptors come from a man older than 75 with active or convalescent COVID-19. CDR3s leave out the opening cysteine and the closing phenylalanine or tryptophan. A D gene is named only where the DNA matches it firmly.

V gene: TRBV5-1
D gene: .
CDR3 protein: ASSLDRQGKDVLT

V gene: TRBV4-3
D gene: TRBD1
CDR3 protein: ASSPSRTGGKLF

V gene: TRBV6-5
D gene: TRBD2
CDR3 protein: ASSRGLAADTQY

V gene: TRBV18
D gene: .
CDR3 protein: ASSTGLSTDTQY

V gene: TRBV20-1
D gene: .
CDR3 protein: SASGQAGTEAF

V gene: TRBV7-6
D gene: .
CDR3 protein: ASSLGGRGNGNTIY

V gene: TRBV28
D gene: .
CDR3 protein: ASSPDYNTGELF

V gene: TRBV6-2/TRBV6-3
D gene: .
CDR3 protein: ASSWGDQPQH

V gene: TRBV5-1
D gene: TRBD1
CDR3 protein: ASSRGQGVDSKNIQY

V gene: TRBV7-2
D gene: TRBD2
CDR3 protein: ASGGGPNEQF

V gene: TRBV3-1/TRBV3-2
D gene: .
CDR3 protein: ASSQERERARANEQF

V gene: TRBV15
D gene: .
CDR3 protein: ATSRTQRTEIGYT

V gene: TRBV19
D gene: TRBD1
CDR3 protein: ASSGPTGGRYGYT

V gene: TRBV18
D gene: TRBD1
CDR3 protein: ASSRTFPQGANYEQY

V gene: TRBV19
D gene: .
CDR3 protein: ASSPQGYYEQY

V gene: TRBV19
D gene: .
CDR3 protein: ASSGGAGGNTIY

V gene: TRBV7-2
D gene: .
CDR3 protein: ASSLNPVAVNEQF

V gene: TRBV30
D gene: .
CDR3 protein: AWSVKGLEETQY

V gene: TRBV29-1
D gene: TRBD1
CDR3 protein: SVEALRRDRKTPVGYEQF

V gene: TRBV9
D gene: .
CDR3 protein: ASSVGGPVSEGYT

V gene: TRBV25-1
D gene: .
CDR3 protein: ASSEGGADANYGYT

V gene: TRBV7-3
D gene: TRBD2
CDR3 protein: ASSIKLAGERNEQF

V gene: TRBV7-2
D gene: TRBD1
CDR3 protein: ASSLTGYDEQY

V gene: TRBV4-1
D gene: TRBD1
CDR3 protein: ASSPSGGPYEQY

V gene: TRBV28
D gene: .
CDR3 protein: ASSHAGGEFTGYT

V gene: TRBV7-2
D gene: TRBD2
CDR3 protein: ASSPRTSADTQY

V gene: TRBV2
D gene: TRBD1
CDR3 protein: ASSGTGLGEQY

V gene: TRBV19
D gene: TRBD2
CDR3 protein: ASRTQGTLTSGRAVNEQF

V gene: TRBV19
D gene: .
CDR3 protein: ASSFRQESSYEQY

V gene: TRBV12-3/TRBV12-4
D gene: .
CDR3 protein: ASRDNYEQY

V gene: TRBV5-5
D gene: .
CDR3 protein: ASSLGQLDQPQH

V gene: TRBV15
D gene: TRBD2
CDR3 protein: ATSRDLAGPPAQY

V gene: TRBV21-1
D gene: .
CDR3 protein: ASSKKRTSGIKKTQY

V gene: TRBV5-6
D gene: .
CDR3 protein: ASSFQQGGGSPLH

V gene: TRBV2
D gene: .
CDR3 protein: ASSSGIESYEQY

V gene: TRBV6-5
D gene: TRBD2
CDR3 protein: ASSYFGTSGGEQY

V gene: TRBV27
D gene: .
CDR3 protein: ASSFGENQPQH

V gene: TRBV19
D gene: .
CDR3 protein: ASSIQGNMETQY

V gene: TRBV29-1
D gene: .
CDR3 protein: SVGGRTPTGYT

V gene: TRBV11-2
D gene: TRBD1
CDR3 protein: ASSQSWTGNYGYT

V gene: TRBV20-1
D gene: .
CDR3 protein: SAEQGPEQY

V gene: TRBV30
D gene: TRBD1
CDR3 protein: AWKIRTGPVEAF

V gene: TRBV24-1
D gene: .
CDR3 protein: ATSDPDPPQDYEQY

V gene: TRBV6-1
D gene: TRBD2
CDR3 protein: ASSESRPLAVGYNEQF

V gene: TRBV7-8
D gene: TRBD1
CDR3 protein: ASSPQGTYNEQF

V gene: TRBV30
D gene: .
CDR3 protein: AWSVPRNINYGYT

V gene: TRBV2
D gene: TRBD1
CDR3 protein: ASSEWTGIYEQY

V gene: TRBV19
D gene: .
CDR3 protein: ASSRDFGNEQF

V gene: TRBV28
D gene: .
CDR3 protein: ASSLIAGNNSPLH

V gene: TRBV12-3/TRBV12-4
D gene: .
CDR3 protein: ASSLFGNGYT

V gene: TRBV24-1
D gene: .
CDR3 protein: ATSDSQGGSGANVLT

V gene: TRBV5-4
D gene: TRBD2
CDR3 protein: ASSSTTSPTGELF

V gene: TRBV6-5
D gene: .
CDR3 protein: ASSAEPNQPQH

V gene: TRBV12-3/TRBV12-4
D gene: .
CDR3 protein: ASRRGQATEAF

V gene: TRBV6-5
D gene: .
CDR3 protein: ASSYHRVGTEAF

V gene: TRBV7-2
D gene: TRBD2
CDR3 protein: ASSLAPGGPGETQY

V gene: TRBV7-2
D gene: TRBD1
CDR3 protein: ASSPQQGAFFEQY

V gene: TRBV7-2
D gene: .
CDR3 protein: ASSIRGNEKLF

V gene: TRBV15
D gene: .
CDR3 protein: ATSGSAVAGELF